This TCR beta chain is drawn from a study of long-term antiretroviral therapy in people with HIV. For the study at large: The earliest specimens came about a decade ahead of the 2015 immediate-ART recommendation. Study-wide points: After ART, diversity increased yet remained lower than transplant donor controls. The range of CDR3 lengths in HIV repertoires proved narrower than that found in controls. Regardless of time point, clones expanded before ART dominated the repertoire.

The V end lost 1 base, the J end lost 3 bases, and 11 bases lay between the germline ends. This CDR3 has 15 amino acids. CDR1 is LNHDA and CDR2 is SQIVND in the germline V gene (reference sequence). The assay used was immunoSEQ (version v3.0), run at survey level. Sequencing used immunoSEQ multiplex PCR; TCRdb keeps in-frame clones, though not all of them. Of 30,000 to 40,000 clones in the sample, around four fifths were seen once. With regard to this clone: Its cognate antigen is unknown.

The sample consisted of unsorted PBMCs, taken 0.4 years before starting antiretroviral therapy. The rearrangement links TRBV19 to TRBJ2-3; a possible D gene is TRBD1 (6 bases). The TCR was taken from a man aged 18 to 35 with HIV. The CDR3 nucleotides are TGTGCCAGTAGTATAGCGAAAGGGGGAACAGATACGCAGTATTTT. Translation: CASSIAKGGTDTQYF.